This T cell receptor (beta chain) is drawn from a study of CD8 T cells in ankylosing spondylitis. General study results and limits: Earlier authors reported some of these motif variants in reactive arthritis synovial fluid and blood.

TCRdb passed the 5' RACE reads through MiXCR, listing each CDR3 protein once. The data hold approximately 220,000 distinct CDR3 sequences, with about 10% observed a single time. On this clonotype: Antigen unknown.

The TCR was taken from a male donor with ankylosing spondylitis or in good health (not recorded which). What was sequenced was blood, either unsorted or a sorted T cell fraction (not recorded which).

The CDR3: CSARASGRSSYEQYF. Here the CDR3 DNA reads TGCAGTGCTAGAGCCAGCGGGCGGAGCTCCTACGAGCAGTACTTC. This chain uses TRBV20-1 with TRBJ2-7; tentative D call: TRBD2 (6 bases). This CDR3 has 15 amino acids. Germline lookup yields CDR1 DFQATT and CDR2 SNEGSKA (reference sequence). Trimming stripped 1 base from V and 0 bases from J, with 13 bases between.